This TCR beta chain was retrieved from a study of blood T cells in healthy people across ages. This clonotype was detected many times. Its cognate antigen is unknown. Sample-barcoded 5' priming and a J-beta primer mix drove a second PCR of about 6 to 12 cycles. TCRdb redid the calling of the 5' RACE reads with MiXCR, one entry per CDR3 protein. The data show 550,000 to 800,000 distinct CDR3 sequences, about 30% seen once. Points from the study as a whole: Both naive CD4+ cell counts and diversity were greater in long-lived donors than in aged donors.

Germline values: CDR1 SGHRS, CDR2 YFSETQ. V was shortened by 0 bases and J by 2 bases, with 9 bases between the two germline ends. There are 15 residues in the CDR3. The rearrangement links TRBV5-1 to TRBJ2-1; D is unclear. This TCR was recovered from a woman of 80 years or more in good health. The sequencing sample was made of blood. The CDR3 DNA sequence: TGCGCCAGCAGCTTGGAACTGGGGACCTACAATGAGCAGTTCTTC. It yields the protein CASSLELGTYNEQFF.